This T cell receptor (beta chain) came from a study of neoadjuvant anti-PD-1 for oral cavity cancer. Background on the study: Patients without progression received a fourth nivolumab dose around day 43, then surgical resection on days 50-56.

Time point in this sample: after neoadjuvant nivolumab, at surgical resection. V lost 0 bases and J 8 bases, leaving 24 bases between the germline ends. CDR1 and CDR2 from the germline V gene are LNHNV and YYDKDF (reference sequence). The CDR3 is 18 amino acids. Libraries were prepared by immunoSEQ multiplex PCR; TCRdb keeps only in-frame clonotypes and omits some of them. The data hold some 30,000 clones, with around four fifths observed a single time. This sequence originates from a person aged 35 to 85 with oral cavity squamous cell carcinoma. The chain uses TRBV15 and TRBJ2-3; tentatively, D is TRBD2 (6 bases). The sequencing used PBMCs, collected after nivolumab (anti-PD-1) treatment. The CDR3 loop reads CATSRDGSGEWTRGTQYF. CDR3 in DNA: TGTGCCACCAGCAGAGATGGGTCGGGGGAGTGGACGAGAGGTACGCAGTATTTT. Full variable domain (missing parts from reference TRBV15 and TRBJ2-3): DAMVIQNPRYQVTQFGKPVTLSCSQTLNHNVMYWYQQKSSQAPKLLFHYYDKDFNNEADTPDNFQSRRPNTSFCFLDIRSPGLGDTAMYLCATSRDGSGEWTRGTQYFGPGTRLTVL.